This T cell receptor (beta chain) was captured by sequencing in a study of cytomegalovirus exposure and HLA in healthy donors (dated 2017 in TCRdb). About the investigation overall: In an earlier analysis of roughly 590 of the donors, 276 Gb of sequence data and 90 million to 130 million unique TCR beta sequences from 150 million to 200 million T cells were reported. Roughly 300 gigabases of sequencing data and approximately 85 million unique TCR sequences were included in an early release covering about 620 HLA-typed donors. Among the approximately 400 genotyped donors, approximately 77% belonged to the genetic ancestry cluster associated with self-reported Caucasian donors. The study was designed to test whether signatures of past pathogen exposure could be identified by cataloging public T cell receptors. Using immunosequencing, the study profiled T cell repertoires from approximately 700 subjects and related those repertoires to cytomegalovirus serostatus. A separate validation cohort of roughly 110 different subjects was used in addition to the 666-subject first cohort. High-throughput TCR immunosequencing, statistical association of individual TCRs with disease status, and machine learning were combined to predict cytomegalovirus infection status. A later analysis re-analyzed previously published TCR beta repertoires from about 600 donors and added high-resolution HLA genotyping to study TCR occurrence patterns. Rather than using new phenotypic data, the later analysis identified candidate immune exposures from TCR beta sequences and from how often those sequences occurred across donors. An earlier analysis of roughly 580 of the donors used high-throughput TCR beta sequencing to judge whether each TCR beta V gene segment behaved as functional or pseudogenic. Donor age, sex, ethnicity and CMV serostatus were compiled together with the repertoire data. A later genetic analysis used genome-wide SNP genotypes for about 65% of the 666 donors, treating that subset as a discovery cohort. All discovery cohort repertoires had been generated using a single sequencing platform. Class I and class II HLA loci were covered by the typing at four-digit resolution. The number of donors typed differed by locus, with roughly 629-640 for A, B, C, DRB1 and DQB1, 522 for DQA1, approximately 570 for DPA1, and 472 for DPB1. Several DR-DQ haplotypes were handled as single units for association and clustering, since linkage in the cohort was strong. Among 300 to 500 genotyped donors of the cohort, an average of around 220,000 unique TCR beta nucleotide sequences was sequenced per donor, of which about 18% were non-productive. Here is what the overall study found, with its caveats: Correlated functional status among segregating V segments might reflect linkage disequilibrium, but an unknown experimental factor could not be ruled out. A further reported finding was that TCR beta sequences accurately predicted the HLA-A and HLA-B alleles for most subjects in the first cohort. In both the original and validation cohorts, the classifier was reported to diagnose cytomegalovirus status with high specificity and sensitivity. In vitro tests confirmed that a few of the cytomegalovirus-associated TCR beta chains recognize cytomegalovirus antigens. A cluster of highly shared sequence variants was judged likely to be a technical artifact of the sequencing pipeline. In a later analysis, several top co-occurrence clusters were reported to appear linked to parvovirus B19, influenza, CMV and Epstein-Barr virus. In a later analysis, TCR association rates were found to vary across HLA loci, with the most associated TCRs seen for DRB1 alleles and the fewest for HLA-C alleles. According to a later genetic analysis, donors in an Asian-associated ancestry cluster had fewer N-insertions in productive TCRs than the roughly 670-donor mean. When HLA alleles, especially DR and DQ, strongly co-occurred, TCR associations were difficult to assign to individual alleles. A later analysis associated 16,951 TCR beta sequences with specific HLA alleles at a false discovery rate of 0.05. Sequencing depth was assumed to be roughly uniform across donors in the presence/absence analyses, though that assumption may not hold. Most TCR sequences were observed very rarely across donors, whereas some public TCRs were present in many individuals. CMV serostatus was the only immune exposure information available for the cohort. Roughly 17 rarely observed V segments, including chromosome 9 orphons, were excluded from the earlier analysis of several hundred of the donors because counts were too low. Compared with equally common non-associated chains, HLA-associated TCR beta chains in a later analysis were more clonally expanded and had lower generation probabilities. In an earlier analysis of some 500 of the donors, most TCR beta V segments were observed in productive rearrangements about 90% or about 30% of the time, broadly matching IMGT annotations. In the study, approximately 160 TCR beta chains were listed as associated with cytomegalovirus. HLA typing was unavailable for some donors at each locus, so association tests used only the typed subset. Some IMGT-functional V segments, including TRBV6-2 and TRBV6-3, could not be told apart with the 87-base-pair reads, so those segments were excluded. In a later analysis, most CMV-associated TCR beta chains were found to appear HLA-restricted, with HLA associations seemingly driven largely by CMV exposure. According to the authors, the approach could potentially be generalized to other disease states and immunological phenotypes. This cohort had only TCR beta chains sequenced, and the lack of alpha or paired-chain data limited which features could be detected. A later genetic analysis associated a missense DCLRE1C variant with V-gene and J-gene trimming of TCR beta chains, and an independent cohort replicated the association.

Library creation used the immunoSEQ multiplex PCR assay. A mixture of 60 forward primers for TCR Vbeta segments and 13 reverse primers for TCR Jbeta segments was used in the multiplex PCR. The CDR3 region of rearranged TCR beta genes was amplified from genomic DNA by a multiplex PCR assay. On the Illumina HiSeq System, the amplified TCR beta libraries were sequenced as 87-base-pair reads. In the source study's methods: Across the 670 or so repertoires, a later analysis counted tens of millions of unique TCR beta chains, roughly 11 million of which were shared by at least two donors. To remove PCR and sequencing errors, raw reads were error-corrected and collapsed into unique sequences using a nearest-neighbor algorithm that merged closely related sequences. CDR3 sequences were aligned to IMGT reference sequences to assign V, D and J gene segments. For a sequence to be retained, a match of at least six nucleotides to both a V gene segment and a J gene segment was required. A rearrangement was called productive if the CDR3 had no stop codons and remained in frame with V and J, and every other rearrangement was called non-productive. Following IMGT convention, CDR3 was defined as the stretch from the second conserved V-encoded cysteine to the conserved J-encoded phenylalanine. In an earlier analysis of around 640 of the donors, sequences lacking an unambiguous match to a single V gene segment were excluded. In an earlier analysis of approximately 610 of the donors, V segments were called functional above 56.7% productive rearrangements and were called segregating when the between-donor standard deviation exceeded 5%. To diagnose cytomegalovirus status from the catalog of TCR beta chain sequences, a statistical classification framework was built. In a later analysis, TCR nucleotide sequences were compared against IMGT/GENE-DB human TR gene sequences so that V and J genes could be assigned. In a later analysis, CDR3 sequences and most-parsimonious VDJ recombination scenarios were assigned using the TCRdist pipeline. In a later analysis, each TCR beta chain was defined by its CDR3 amino acid sequence together with its V-gene family, and reads lacking a unique V-gene family were excluded. A later analysis removed 500 to 650 highly shared, low-generation-probability nucleotide sequences to deal with suspected cross-contamination and a sequencing artifact. In a later analysis, a clonal expansion index was calculated for each public chain from normalized within-repertoire ranks of inferred template counts. In a later analysis, generation probabilities were computed with a VDJ recombination model fitted to out-of-frame rearrangements, and the resulting probabilities were checked against IGoR. In a later analysis, TCR-TCR, TCR-HLA and TCR-CMV co-occurrence was scored with hypergeometric tests, and a repertoire-size bias correction was applied to TCR pairs. False discovery rates were estimated in a later analysis by permuting HLA or CMV assignments 20 times. In a later analysis, co-occurring TCRs were grouped using DBSCAN, with TCRdist sequence similarity added in when clustering inside HLA-allele-positive subsets. Repertoires with fewer than 30,000 or more than 120,000 public chains, plus five repertoires with anomalous nucleotide sharing, were excluded from co-occurrence clustering. Here the immuneACCESS table is served through TCRdb, limited to in-frame sequences with V and J called. Missing clones are a known gap in these copies; in checked studies unresolved V genes cover under half, and the rest lacks a known reason. V and J calls and clone size are copied from that table; D and trimming were computed from the DNA. The sample table records some 54,000 clones; around 82% of these occur just once. The ten largest clones take up about 6.5% of the sample.

The cohort consisted of hundreds of healthy bone marrow donors. At the time of sampling, every cohort member was nominally healthy, though immune exposures that went unrecorded were likely present. The donor tested CMV seronegative, placing the donor among the approximately 400 seronegative members of the cohort. Every donor gave a peripheral blood sample, and the peripheral blood mononuclear cells from that sample were used for TCR beta sequencing. The Qiagen DNeasy Blood Extraction Kit was used to extract genomic DNA from the blood cell samples. V ends up 0 bases short and J 5 bases short, with an unmatched junction base count of 10. The germline V gene gives CDR1 as KGHSH and CDR2 as LQKENI. Including the terminal cysteine and phenylalanine, the CDR3 comprises 17 residues. Kept here is only the CDR3 DNA, which spans 51 bases and is read in frame from base 1. About this clone: Its antigen is not yet known. No much larger clone exists at a distance of one base, and base qualities are not known.

Sequencing was done on a sample of PBMCs. The receptor comes from a male donor in good health and CMV-seronegative. The sequence joins TRBV18 to TRBJ2-7; 10 of the junction bases match TRBD1. In nucleotides, the sequence is TGTGCCAGCTCACCACCGGATTTTGGGACAGGGGTCCACGAGCAGTACTTC. Its coded protein is CASSPPDFGTGVHEQYF.